This T cell receptor beta chain was recovered during a study of spatial heterogeneity in lung cancer. Study as a whole: The average count in raw reads for each unique TCR and UMI combination exceeded 9.5 appearances. Findings and caveats of the study: TCRs found ubiquitously expanded in tumor appeared in blood more at resection than at follow-up.

CDR1 is SNHLY and CDR2 is FYNNEI in the germline V gene. V lost 0 bases and J 5 bases, leaving 7 bases between the germline ends. The CDR3 covers 13 residues. This clonotype was seen repeatedly, ten times or more. What it binds is not known. Time point reported: sample taken at primary tumor resection. Whole RNA came from tumor, nontumor lung or frozen PBMC and was sequenced without being sorted. The donor population consisted of approximately 70 patients with untreated, early-stage non-small cell lung cancer. Via MiXCR, TCRdb re-called the 5' RACE reads, giving one row per CDR3 protein. This repertoire shows roughly 18,000 distinct CDR3 sequences, around 19% found once; its top ten account for more than 12%.

V usage is TRBV2 and J usage is TRBJ1-2; no clear D gene. This sample comprised PBMCs, obtained at surgery. The clonotype was recovered from a male donor with early-stage non-small cell lung cancer. CDR3 region: CASSEALGYGYTF. The CDR3 DNA follows: TGTGCCAGCAGTGAAGCTTTGGGGTATGGCTACACCTTC. The full variable domain, rest sourced from reference TRBV2 and TRBJ1-2, is EPEVTQTPSHQVTQMGQEVILRCVPISNHLYFYWYRQILGQKVEFLVSFYNNEISEKSEIFDDQFSVERPDGSNFTLKIRSTKLEDSAMYFCASSEALGYGYTFGSGTRLTVV.